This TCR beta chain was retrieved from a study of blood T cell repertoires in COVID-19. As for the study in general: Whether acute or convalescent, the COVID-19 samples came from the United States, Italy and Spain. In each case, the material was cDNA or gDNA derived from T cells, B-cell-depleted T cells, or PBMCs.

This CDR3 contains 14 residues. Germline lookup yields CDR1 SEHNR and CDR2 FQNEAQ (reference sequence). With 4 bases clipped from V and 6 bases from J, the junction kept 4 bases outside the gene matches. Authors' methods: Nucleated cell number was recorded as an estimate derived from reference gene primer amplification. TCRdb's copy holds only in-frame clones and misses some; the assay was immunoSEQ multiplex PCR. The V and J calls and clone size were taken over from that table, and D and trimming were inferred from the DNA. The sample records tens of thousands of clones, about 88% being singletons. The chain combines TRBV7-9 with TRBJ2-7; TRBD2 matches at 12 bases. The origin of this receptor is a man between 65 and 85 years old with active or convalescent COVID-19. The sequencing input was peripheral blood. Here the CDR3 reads CASSSGLAGPEQYF. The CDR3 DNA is TGTGCCAGCAGCTCCGGACTAGCGGGGCCCGAGCAGTACTTC.